The 18 T cell receptor beta chains below come from one sample, sequenced in a study of blood T cell repertoires in COVID-19. TCRdb's copy holds only in-frame clones and misses some; the assay was immunoSEQ multiplex PCR. This table has 200,000 to 250,000 clones, roughly 85% appearing once. The sample was PBMCs or T cells enriched from blood (not recorded which). These receptors originate from a man aged 25-45 years who had recovered from COVID-19.

V usage is TRBV4-1 and J usage is TRBJ1-2; D is perhaps TRBD1 (6 bases). With 0 bases removed from V and 7 bases from J, the gap between germline ends came to 18 bases. The CDR3 is 16 residues long. Germline CDR1 reads MGHRA; CDR2 reads YSYEKL. For the CDR3, the DNA is TGCGCCAGCAGCCAAGATCCGCGTGCGGACAGACTTGGCTACACCTTC. Amino acids: CASSQDPRADRLGYTF.

V and J are TRBV4-3 and TRBJ1-1; TRBD1 matches 7 bases. The CDR3 contains 15 residues. Looked up from germline, CDR1 is LGHNA and CDR2 is YSLEER. Trimming removed 5 bases from V and 6 bases from J; junction bases left unmatched: 12. CDR3 nucleotides: TGCGCCAGCAGCAGAGAGGGCAGGGGGATAGCTGAAGCTTTCTTT. As protein: CASSREGRGIAEAFF.

This chain joins TRBV18 and TRBJ2-1, with D maybe TRBD1 (6 bases). This CDR3 is built from 11 residues. In germline, CDR1 is KGHSH, CDR2 LQKENI. V lost 4 bases to trimming and J lost 9 bases, with 7 bases between them. The CDR3 loop is CASSLQGEQFF. For the CDR3, the DNA is TGTGCCAGCTCACTACAGGGTGAGCAGTTCTTC.

The chain joins TRBV19 to TRBJ2-3; 10 bases line up with TRBD2. The CDR3 has 14 amino acids. Trimming removed 7 bases from V and 3 bases from J; junction bases left unmatched: 4. Germline assignment: CDR1 LNHDA and CDR2 SQIVND (reference sequence). DNA of the CDR3: TGTGCCAGTAAGAGCGGGGGGGGAACAGATACGCAGTATTTT. Translated: CASKSGGGTDTQYF.

V is TRBV4-3 and J is TRBJ1-1; no definite D call. There are 13 residues in the CDR3. Trimming removed 3 bases from V and 3 bases from J, with 8 bases in between. Germline V CDR1 and CDR2: LGHNA, YSLEER. The CDR3 nucleotides are TGCGCCAGCAGCCATTACAAAGACACTGAAGCTTTCTTT. It encodes CASSHYKDTEAFF.

Many counts were recorded for this clone. The chain uses TRBV5-6 and TRBJ1-2; no clear D gene. Trimming shortened V by 4 bases and J by 0 bases, and 7 bases separated the two germline ends. There are 13 residues in the CDR3. The V gene's germline CDR1 is SGHDT and CDR2 YYEEEE. The CDR3 spells CASSGGTNYGYTF. CDR3 in DNA: TGTGCCAGCAGCGGCGGGACTAACTATGGCTACACCTTC.

The J gene is TRBJ1-2, the V gene TRBV5-5, with D maybe TRBD1 (5 bases). V was clipped by 2 bases and J by 1 base, with 24 bases between them. The length of the CDR3 is 19 residues. Germline V gene lookup returns CDR1 SGHKS and CDR2 YYEKEE (reference sequence). The CDR3 is CASSLYMTAREKLNYGYTF. CDR3 nucleotide sequence: TGTGCCAGCAGCTTATATATGACGGCCAGGGAAAAGCTTAACTATGGCTACACCTTC. Supplemented by reference TRBV5-5 and TRBJ1-2, the full variable domain reads DAGVTQSPTHLIKTRGQQVTLRCSPISGHKSVSWYQQVLGQGPQFIFQYYEKEERGRGNFPDRFSARQFPNYSSELNVNALLLGDSALYLCASSLYMTAREKLNYGYTFGSGTRLTVV.

This clone was counted a single time. V and J are TRBV10-3 and TRBJ2-7, with 8 bases that match TRBD1. The germline V gene has CDR1 ENHRY and CDR2 SYGVKD. The CDR3 covers 17 residues. The junction had 14 bases not matched to a gene; V was cut back by 4 bases and J by 3 bases. The CDR3 reads CAISGRATGAPFYEQYF. The CDR3 nucleotides are TGTGCCATCAGTGGGCGAGCGACAGGGGCCCCCTTCTACGAGCAGTACTTC.

This clone was counted only a few times. This rearrangement joins TRBV28 to TRBJ2-2; the match to TRBD2 covers 7 bases. Germline V gene sequence: CDR1 MDHEN, CDR2 SYDVKM. There are 16 residues in the CDR3. J gave up 6 bases and V 2 bases, and 9 bases lay outside the gene matches. CDR3 bases: TGTGCCAGCAGTTTACCTAGCGGAACAGTGGCCGGGGAGCTGTTTTTT. Translation gives CASSLPSGTVAGELFF.

This sequence joins TRBV27 and TRBJ1-5; D might be TRBD1 (5 bases). CDR1 is MNHEY, CDR2 SMNVEV, per germline (reference sequence). Trimming cost V 0 bases and J 2 bases, with 8 bases left between them. CDR3 size: 15 residues. Here the CDR3 reads CASSLSRAGNQPQHF. The CDR3 DNA follows: TGTGCCAGCAGTTTATCCAGGGCGGGCAATCAGCCCCAGCATTTT.

V usage is TRBV7-9 and J usage is TRBJ2-2; TRBD2 agrees at 11 bases. V lost 5 bases to trimming and J lost 3 bases; unmatched junction nucleotides: 8. Germline CDR1 reads SEHNR; CDR2 reads FQNEAQ (reference sequence). The length of the CDR3 is 17 residues. CDR3 in amino acids: CASSARGLAGDTGELFF. CDR3 DNA sequence: TGTGCCAGCAGCGCCCGCGGACTAGCGGGTGACACCGGGGAGCTGTTTTTT.

V is TRBV5-4 and J is TRBJ2-7, with 10 positions matching TRBD1. V lost 3 bases to trimming and J lost 2 bases; unmatched junction nucleotides: 2. In germline, CDR1 is SGHNT, CDR2 YYREEE (reference sequence). CDR3 length: 14 residues. CDR3 in amino acids: CASSWGTGAYEQYF. Written as DNA, the CDR3 is TGTGCCAGCAGCTGGGGGACAGGGGCCTACGAGCAGTACTTC.

There are a few counts of this clone. The chain combines TRBV19 with TRBJ1-2; D perhaps matches TRBD1 (6 bases). Trimming shortened V by 8 bases and J by 7 bases, and 17 bases separated the two germline ends. Germline CDR1 reads LNHDA; CDR2 reads SQIVND (reference sequence). The CDR3 runs 13 residues. CDR3 sequence reads: CASWGGRGGGYTF. CDR3 DNA: TGTGCCAGTTGGGGGGGCAGGGGAGGTGGCTACACCTTC. The full variable domain, completed using reference TRBV19 and TRBJ1-2, is DGGITQSPKYLFRKEGQNVTLSCEQNLNHDAMYWYRQDPGQGLRLIYYSQIVNDFQKGDIAEGYSVSREKKESFPLTVTSAQKNPTAFYLCASWGGRGGGYTFGSGTRLTVV.

V usage is TRBV9 and J usage is TRBJ2-1; 8 bases are a match to TRBD2. The CDR3 contains 15 residues. From germline, CDR1 is SGDLS and CDR2 YYNGEE. The J segment lost 7 bases and the V segment lost 2 bases, leaving 8 bases of the junction unmatched. The CDR3 here is CASSVASGLWNEQFF. As DNA, the CDR3 is TGTGCCAGCAGCGTGGCTAGCGGGTTGTGGAATGAGCAGTTCTTC.

The chain joins TRBV10-2 to TRBJ1-4; possibly TRBD1 for D (6 bases). The CDR3 spans 13 residues. The germline gives CDR1 WSHSY, CDR2 SAAADI. The V end was cut by 6 bases, the J end by 5 bases, with 10 bases between. The CDR3 nucleotides read TGCGCCAGCAGGGGAGGGACAAATGAAAAACTGTTTTTT. Its translation: CASRGGTNEKLFF.

V usage is TRBV21-1 and J usage is TRBJ2-2; the table calls TRBD1, which could not be checked here. TRBV21-1 is described as a pseudogene. This CDR3 is 18 amino acids long. CDR3 nucleotides: TGTGCCAGCAGCAAAGTCTTACATCTTACCGCGAACACCGGGGAGCTGTTTTTT. Protein: CASSKVLHLTANTGELFF.

The chain links TRBV6-5 to TRBJ2-3; a possible D gene is TRBD1 (6 bases). The CDR3 runs 16 residues. The ends were cut back, 0 bases at V and 3 bases at J, with 13 bases in the middle. Germline values: CDR1 MNHEY, CDR2 SVGAGI. This CDR3 reads CASSYSDSQGTDTQYF. Here the CDR3 DNA reads TGTGCCAGCAGTTACTCGGACAGCCAGGGGACAGATACGCAGTATTTT.

CDR3: CASSQNRLLGGTEAFF. CDR3 nucleotide sequence: TGTGCCAGCAGCCAAAATAGATTGCTTGGCGGCACTGAAGCTTTCTTT. The V and J genes are TRBV14 and TRBJ1-1, with D unclear. Germline V gene data show CDR1 as SGHDN and CDR2 as FVKESK. The CDR3 has 16 amino acids. The V gene lost 2 bases and the J gene lost 4 bases, with 17 bases spanning the gap.